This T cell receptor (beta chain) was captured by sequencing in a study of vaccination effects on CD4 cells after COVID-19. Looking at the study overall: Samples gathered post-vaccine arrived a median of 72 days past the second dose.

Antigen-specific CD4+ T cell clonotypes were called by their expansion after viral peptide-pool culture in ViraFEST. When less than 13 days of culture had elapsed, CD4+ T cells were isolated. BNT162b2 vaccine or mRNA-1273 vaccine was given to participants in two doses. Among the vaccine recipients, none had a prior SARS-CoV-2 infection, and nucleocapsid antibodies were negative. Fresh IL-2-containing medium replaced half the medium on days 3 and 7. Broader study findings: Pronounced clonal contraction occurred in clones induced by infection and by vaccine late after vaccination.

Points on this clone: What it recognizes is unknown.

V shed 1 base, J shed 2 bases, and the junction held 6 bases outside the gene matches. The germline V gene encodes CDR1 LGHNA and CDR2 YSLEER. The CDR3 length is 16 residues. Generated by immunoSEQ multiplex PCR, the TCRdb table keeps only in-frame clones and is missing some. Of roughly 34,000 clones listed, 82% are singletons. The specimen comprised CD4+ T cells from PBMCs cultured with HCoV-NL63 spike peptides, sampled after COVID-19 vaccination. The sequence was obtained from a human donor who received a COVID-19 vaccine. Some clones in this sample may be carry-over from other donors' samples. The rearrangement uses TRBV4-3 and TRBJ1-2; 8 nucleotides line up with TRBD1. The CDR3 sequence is CASSQGGQGANYGYTF. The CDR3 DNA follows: TGCGCCAGCAGCCAAGGGGGGCAGGGGGCGAACTATGGCTACACCTTC.